Below, one T cell receptor beta chain is given with its context. This sample was taken from a study of shared clonotypes between healthy human individuals. Nashville, Tennessee was home to all donors, each a Caucasian adult. Trimming stripped 6 bases from V and 2 bases from J, with 6 bases between. CDR3 length: 12 residues. Germline values: CDR1 MNHNS, CDR2 SASEGT. Some clones are missing from TCRdb's copy, which holds only in-frame ones; the method was immunoSEQ multiplex PCR. Found here are 1,500,000 or so clones, roughly 97% of them singletons; the top ten hold over 1%. V is TRBV6-1 and J is TRBJ2-3; the D is unclear. This clonotype was sampled from a man aged 25-45 years in good health. Sequenced: naive CD4+ T cells sorted from blood. Regarding subset: CD45RA+ positively selected. The DNA for the CDR3 is TGTGCCAGCAGCGGACCCACAGATACGCAGTATTTT. Translation: CASSGPTDTQYF.